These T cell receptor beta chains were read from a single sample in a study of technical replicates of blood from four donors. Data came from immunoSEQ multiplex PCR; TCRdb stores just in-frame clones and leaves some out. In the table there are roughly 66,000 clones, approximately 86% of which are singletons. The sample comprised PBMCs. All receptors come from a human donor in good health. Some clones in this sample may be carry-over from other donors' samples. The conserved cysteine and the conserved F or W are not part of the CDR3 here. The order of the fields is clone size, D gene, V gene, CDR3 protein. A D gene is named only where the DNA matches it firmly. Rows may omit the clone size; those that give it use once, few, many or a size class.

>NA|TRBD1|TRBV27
ASSLLGTAYGYT
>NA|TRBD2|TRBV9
ASSVEGGSIDTQY
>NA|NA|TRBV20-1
SGRAGNTIY
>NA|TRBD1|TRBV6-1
ASGAGQGYNYGYT
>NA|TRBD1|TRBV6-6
ASSYSSPGQGYEQY
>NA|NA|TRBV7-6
ASSLVSAGTYEQY
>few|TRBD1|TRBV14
ASSRQGRQQETQY
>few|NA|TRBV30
AYQQGYNSPLH
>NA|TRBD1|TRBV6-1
ASSGMGQGGSYEQY
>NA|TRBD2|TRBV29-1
SGGGQTGEQF
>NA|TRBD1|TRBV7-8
ASRNRDRGLDEQF
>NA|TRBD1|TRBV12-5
ASETGGSYEQY
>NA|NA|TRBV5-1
ASSLEGYEQY
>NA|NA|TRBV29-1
SVDKGGGQY
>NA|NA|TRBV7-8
ASSLSRTEAF
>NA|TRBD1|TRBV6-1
ASRPQGARTEAF
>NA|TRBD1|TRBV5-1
ASSVLGTERDHGYT
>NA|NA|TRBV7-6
ASSPTATGELF
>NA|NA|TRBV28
ASSLYGSGVEQY
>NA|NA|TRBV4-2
ASSQDPGGSTEAF
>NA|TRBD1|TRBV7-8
ASSLGTGGNTIY
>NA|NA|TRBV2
ASSLSGYGYT
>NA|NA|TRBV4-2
ASSSSLQGTGNTIY
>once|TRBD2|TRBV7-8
ASSRLAGGINEQF
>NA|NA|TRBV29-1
SALNTGELF
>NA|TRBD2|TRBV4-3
ASSQLGKTSGRAITGELF
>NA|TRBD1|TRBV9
ASSVGTGTGELF
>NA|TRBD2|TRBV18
ASSPSWGLALNEQF
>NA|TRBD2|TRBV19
ASTTSGYTNTGELF
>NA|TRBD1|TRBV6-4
ASSPQTGNAYGYT
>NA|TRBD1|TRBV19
ASSIDWQGDYEQY
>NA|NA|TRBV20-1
SAKDRWEQF
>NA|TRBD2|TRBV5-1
ASSLGAAGGPIEQY
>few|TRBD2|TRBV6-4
ASSDTGGASSYNEQF
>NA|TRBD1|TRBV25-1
ASSEVRGNYGYT
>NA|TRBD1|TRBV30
AWSASDRKY
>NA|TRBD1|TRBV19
ASSMGQGGNQPQH
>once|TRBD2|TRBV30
AWLGTSAGEQY
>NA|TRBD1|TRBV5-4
ASSWGQSNYGYT
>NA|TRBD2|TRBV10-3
AISESGRAHNEQF
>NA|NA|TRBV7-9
ASSSVMWERGEAF
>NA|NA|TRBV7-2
ASSPTLVTGKLF
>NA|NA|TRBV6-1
ASTDGGWGNYGYT
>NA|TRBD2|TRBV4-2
ASSPGASGSYNEQF
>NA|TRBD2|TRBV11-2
ASSLGGSFYEQY
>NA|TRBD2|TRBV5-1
ASSLAGTSGSETQY
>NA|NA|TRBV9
ASSVAGSTNEKLF
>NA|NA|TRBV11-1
ASSLVGADYEQY
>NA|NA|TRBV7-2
ASSLAGLSDTQY
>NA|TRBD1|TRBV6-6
ASSRRGWIHEQY
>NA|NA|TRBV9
ASSVTPGGETQY
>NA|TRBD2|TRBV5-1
ASTAGGKEQY
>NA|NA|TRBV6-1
ASSEIMAYGLVSGNTIY
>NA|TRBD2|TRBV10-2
ASSGAGGMDEQF